The clone carrying this T cell receptor (beta chain) was seen only a few times. Its antigen is not known. The sample is drawn from a study of T cell clonotyping in hematopoietic cell transplantation. Produced via immunoSEQ multiplex PCR; TCRdb's table is partial and in-frame only. The top ten clones hold about 4.6% of a sample with approximately 9,100 clones, 81% of them seen once. Germline V gene lookup returns CDR1 LNHDA and CDR2 SQIVND (reference sequence). V shed 4 bases and J shed 0 bases, with 15 bases lying between them. This CDR3 is 16 amino acids long. General study results and limits: Pathologically expanded recipient clonotypes increased progressively from day 30 to day 180 as diversity fell. Few recipient clonotypes overlapped donors; over 95% were de novo at given depth. Broader posttransplant TCR repertoire diversity was predicted by graft donor and pretransplant recipient Inverse Simpson Index values.

This clonotype was obtained from a female patient aged 50-59 years who had an allogeneic stem cell transplant from an unrelated donor, so the T cells may come from the graft donor. Some clones in this sample may be carry-over from other donors' samples. This chain links TRBV19 with TRBJ1-1; tentative D call: TRBD1 (5 bases). Sample: peripheral blood mononuclear cells, taken 180 days after allogeneic stem cell transplant. The DNA of the CDR3 is TGTGCCAGTAGTACTAACCGGGGCAGAATGAACACTGAAGCTTTCTTT. Protein: CASSTNRGRMNTEAFF.